A single sample gave rise to the 21 T cell receptor beta chains below, sequenced in a study of T cells of healthy individuals (dated by TCRdb to the late 2010s). Library prep was done by 5' RACE. Sequencing instrument: Illumina MiSeq. TCRdb reran the public reads through fastp at Q25 and MiXCR, keeping productive beta chains. Each CDR3 protein appears once, grouped with its most common genes and DNA. The sample table shows 75,000 to 95,000 distinct CDR3 sequences, and about 5.5% are seen once. Roughly 7.5% of the sample is held by the ten biggest clonotypes. Receptor source: a female donor in good health.

This clonotype has ten or more counts. V gene TRBV7-2 combines with J gene TRBJ2-2; 8 positions agree with TRBD2. Germline loops: CDR1 SGHTA, CDR2 FQGNSA. V gave up 7 bases and J gave up 0 bases; unmatched junction bases: 4. This CDR3 is built from 15 residues. CDR3 DNA: TGTGCCAGCACCCCGGGACTAGCGAACACCGGGGAGCTGTTTTTT. The encoded protein is CASTPGLANTGELFF.

V and J are TRBV20-1 and TRBJ2-1, with D possibly matching TRBD2 (6 bases). CDR1 and CDR2 from the germline V gene are DFQATT and SNEGSKA (reference sequence). There are 16 residues in the CDR3. V was trimmed by 0 bases and J by 7 bases, leaving 19 bases between them. Here the CDR3 reads CSARDHRGALGNEQFF. The CDR3 bases are TGCAGTGCTAGAGATCATCGCGGGGCCTTGGGGAATGAGCAGTTCTTC.

This clonotype is classed as medium-sized. This chain uses TRBV5-1 with TRBJ2-2, with D possibly TRBD1 on 6 matching bases. Germline loops: CDR1 SGHRS, CDR2 YFSETQ. The length of the CDR3 is 13 residues. V lost 4 bases and J 6 bases, leaving 10 bases between the germline ends. Here the CDR3 DNA reads TGCGCCAGCAGCAACGGACAGCCCGGGGAGCTGTTTTTT. Protein: CASSNGQPGELFF. Filled out from reference TRBV5-1 and TRBJ2-2, the complete variable domain reads KAGVTQTPRYLIKTRGQQVTLSCSPISGHRSVSWYQQTPGQGLQFLFEYFSETQRNKGNFPGRFSGRQFSNSRSEMNVSTLELGDSALYLCASSNGQPGELFFGEGSRLTVL.

This clonotype was detected many times. The chain employs TRBV12-3 or TRBV12-4 and TRBJ2-4; 14 bases map to TRBD2. This CDR3 is built from 17 residues. With 5 bases clipped from V and 5 bases from J, the junction kept 8 bases outside the gene matches. The CDR3 protein is CASSPTSGRGSENIQYF. The CDR3 DNA reads TGTGCCAGCAGTCCGACTAGCGGGAGGGGGTCGGAAAACATTCAGTACTTC.

The chain uses TRBV4-1 and TRBJ2-7, with a weak D call TRBD1 (6 bases). The germline CDR1 and CDR2 sequences are MGHRA and YSYEKL. V dropped 5 bases and J dropped 4 bases, with 21 bases sitting between them. CDR3 size: 16 residues. CDR3 in DNA: TGCGCCAGCAGCAACGGGCTGACAGGTTTTTGGTACGAGCAGTACTTC. Protein product: CASSNGLTGFWYEQYF.

This clonotype showed up many times. CDR3 protein: CASSYWGARTDTQYF. Here the CDR3 DNA reads TGTGCCAGCAGTTACTGGGGCGCCCGCACAGATACGCAGTATTTT. This sequence joins TRBV6-5 and TRBJ2-3; D may be TRBD1 (5 bases). V was clipped by 1 base and J by 1 base, with 9 bases between them. CDR1 and CDR2 from the germline V gene are MNHEY and SVGAGI. The CDR3 loop spans 15 amino acids.

This clonotype was counted between two and nine times. The V call is TRBV9, the J call TRBJ1-3; TRBD1 matches at 10 bases. CDR3 length: 15 residues. Germline V gene lookup returns CDR1 SGDLS and CDR2 YYNGEE. The V gene end was trimmed by 3 bases and the J gene end by 4 bases; junction bases not matched to a gene: 4. CDR3 protein: CASSGGQGVGNTIYF. CDR3 in DNA: TGTGCCAGCAGCGGAGGACAGGGGGTGGGAAACACCATATATTTT. Variable domain in full (rest from reference TRBV9 and TRBJ1-3): DSGVTQTPKHLITATGQRVTLRCSPRSGDLSVYWYQQSLDQGLQFLIQYYNGEERAKGNILERFSAQQFPDLHSELNLSSLELGDSALYFCASSGGQGVGNTIYFGEGSWLTVV.

This clonotype has at least ten counts. The chain carries TRBV15 and TRBJ1-1; 8 nucleotides line up with TRBD1. From germline, CDR1 is LNHNV and CDR2 YYDKDF (reference sequence). This CDR3 spans 20 amino acids. J was trimmed by 4 bases and V by 0 bases; bases with no gene match: 19. DNA for the CDR3: TGTGCCACCAGCAGAGATTCCCGGGACAGGTCCTCTCTTACTCTCACTGAAGCTTTCTTT. Amino acids: CATSRDSRDRSSLTLTEAFF.

The V and J genes are TRBV6-2 or TRBV6-3 and TRBJ1-5, with D uncertain. Germline V gene sequence: CDR1 MNHEY, CDR2 SVGEGT. The V and J ends lost 1 base and 5 bases respectively, with 6 bases between them. The CDR3 spans 13 residues. CDR3 nucleotides: TGTGCCAGCAGTTACTGGAGGGATCAGCCCCAGCATTTT. Translating it yields CASSYWRDQPQHF.

This clonotype was seen ten or more times. This chain joins TRBV20-1 and TRBJ2-3; D is unclear. Trimming cost V 6 bases and J 6 bases, with 10 bases left between them. In germline, CDR1 is DFQATT, CDR2 SNEGSKA (reference sequence). The CDR3 has 11 amino acids. The CDR3 sequence is CSARTGDTQYF. The DNA for the CDR3 is TGCAGTGCCCGGACGGGTGATACGCAGTATTTT.

This clonotype was observed at least ten times. CDR3 loop: CSASGRRNEQFF. The CDR3 DNA sequence: TGCAGTGCTAGTGGGCGGAGGAATGAGCAGTTCTTC. The genes are TRBV20-1 and TRBJ2-1; the D gene is possibly TRBD2 (5 bases). The V and J ends lost 3 bases and 7 bases respectively, with 10 bases between them. The CDR3 runs to 12 residues. The germline V gene has CDR1 DFQATT and CDR2 SNEGSKA (reference sequence).

As regards this clonotype: A clone one base away is much larger, so this may be a read error. Since the CDR3 does not end with the conserved phenylalanine or tryptophan, this likely comes from a read error. The rearrangement joins TRBV20-1 to TRBJ2-4; 9 bases map to TRBD1. V was clipped by 1 base and J by 6 bases; unmatched bases: 4. CDR3 length: 14 residues. Germline-derived CDR1 and CDR2 are DFQATT and SNEGSKA (reference sequence). CDR3 protein: CSARANRGRNIQYL. DNA for the CDR3: TGCAGTGCTAGAGCAAACAGGGGGCGAAACATTCAGTACCTC.

In its sample, this clonotype was seen many times. CDR3 DNA sequence: TGTGCCAGCAGCCTTTTGTACAGTAAGAACACTGAAGCTTTCTTT. Translation gives CASSLLYSKNTEAFF. The chain recombines TRBV5-5 with TRBJ1-1; D not certain. V lost 4 bases to trimming and J lost 1 base, with 14 bases between them. The germline V gene encodes CDR1 SGHKS and CDR2 YYEKEE (reference sequence). CDR3 size: 15 residues.

This clonotype was detected many times. The chain uses TRBV7-9 and TRBJ2-1, with D tentatively TRBD1 (5 bases). The CDR3 spans 14 residues. CDR1 SEHNR and CDR2 FQNEAQ come from the germline V gene (reference sequence). Trimming stripped 2 bases from V and 7 bases from J, with 12 bases between. The CDR3 loop is CASSLRGRVNEQFF. Written as DNA, the CDR3 is TGTGCCAGCAGCTTAAGGGGCAGGGTGAATGAGCAGTTCTTC. Based on the CDR3 plus reference TRBV7-9 and TRBJ2-1, the full variable domain is DTGVSQNPRHKITKRGQNVTFRCDPISEHNRLYWYRQTLGQGPEFLTYFQNEAQLEKSRLLSDRFSAERPKGSFSTLEIQRTEQGDSAMYLCASSLRGRVNEQFFGPGTRLTVL.

The sample holds many counts of this clonotype. The rearrangement joins TRBV3-1 to TRBJ2-3, with D unclear. Between the trimmed V and J ends, which lost 8 bases and 0 bases, there was a span of 9 bases. The CDR3 loop spans 13 amino acids. CDR1 LGHDT and CDR2 YNNKEL come from the germline V gene (reference sequence). The CDR3 sequence: CASGPRSTDTQYF. DNA for the CDR3: TGTGCCAGCGGGCCAAGGAGCACAGATACGCAGTATTTT.

This clonotype was seen a few times. CDR3 loop: CASSRQGASYEQYF. As DNA, the CDR3 is TGTGCCAGCAGTCGACAGGGTGCGTCCTACGAGCAGTACTTC. The rearrangement links TRBV6-1 to TRBJ2-7; 7 bases are a match to TRBD1. V dropped 5 bases and J dropped 1; count of bases not matched to a gene: 5. The germline V gene encodes CDR1 MNHNS and CDR2 SASEGT. CDR3 length equals 14 residues.

This clonotype was counted at least ten times. The V and J genes are TRBV4-1 and TRBJ2-7; D is possibly TRBD1 (5 bases). This CDR3 region has 17 residues. V lost 0 bases and J 8 bases, leaving 23 bases between the germline ends. Looked up from germline, CDR1 is MGHRA and CDR2 is YSYEKL. CDR3 coding DNA: TGCGCCAGCAGCCAAGATCCCGGGCTATCAGGGAATGGCCAGCAGTACTTC. Protein sequence: CASSQDPGLSGNGQQYF.

In its sample, this clonotype was seen many times. This chain connects TRBV6-5 to TRBJ2-6, with a tentative D call TRBD2 (6 bases). Germline CDR1 and CDR2: MNHEY and SVGAGI. With 5 bases removed from V and 1 base from J, the gap between germline ends came to 9 bases. This CDR3 is 15 amino acids long. CDR3 DNA sequence: TGTGCCAGCAGTCAGGCGGGGTCTGGGGCCAACGTCCTGACTTTC. Protein sequence: CASSQAGSGANVLTF.

This clonotype was counted many times. CDR3 DNA sequence: TGTGCCAGCAGTTTGGCCCTGCGGCCGGAAGATACGCAGTATTTT. It codes for CASSLALRPEDTQYF. The chain couples TRBV12-3 or TRBV12-4 to TRBJ2-3; no definite D call. V was trimmed by 3 bases and J by 5 bases, leaving 15 bases between them. CDR3 length: 15 residues.

In its sample, this clonotype was seen a few times. The V call is TRBV30, the J call TRBJ1-2; D unclear. V shed 0 bases and J shed 1 base, with 6 bases lying between them. Germline CDR1 reads GTSNPN; CDR2 reads SVGIG (reference sequence). This CDR3 spans 13 amino acids. CDR3 sequence reads: CAWSVTDNYGYTF. For the CDR3, the DNA is TGTGCCTGGAGTGTAACAGATAACTATGGCTACACCTTC.

This rearrangement joins TRBV30 to TRBJ2-7, with D unresolved. From germline, CDR1 is GTSNPN and CDR2 SVGIG (reference sequence). The CDR3 covers 14 residues. The germline V and J ends were trimmed by 2 bases and 5 bases, with 16 bases remaining between them. CDR3 in DNA: TGTGCCTGGAGTCGAACAAACAAGAGGAACGAGCAGTACTTC. It yields the protein CAWSRTNKRNEQYF.